In this sample, the clone carrying this TCR beta chain turned up once. Time point indicated: new active TB diagnosis, blood taken before or within 7 days of starting treatment. This specimen comes from a study of T cells in tuberculosis. Overall study context: IGRA-negative adolescents, IGRA-positive adolescents with latent tuberculosis and adults with active tuberculosis formed this South African cohort. Within 7 days of starting treatment, or before, PBMC were stored.

Per the germline V gene, CDR1 is LGHNA and CDR2 is YSLEER. The CDR3 is 15 residues long. The germline V and J ends were trimmed by 0 bases and 0 bases, with 9 bases remaining between them. Generated by immunoSEQ multiplex PCR, the TCRdb table keeps only in-frame clones and is missing some. The sample has 29,000 or so clones; about 91% are singletons. The receptor comes from an adult with tuberculosis. This specimen consisted of PBMCs, obtained at tuberculosis diagnosis. The chain joins TRBV4-3 to TRBJ2-7; a possible D gene is TRBD2 (5 bases). The DNA for the CDR3 is TGCGCCAGCAGCCAAGATACGGGGTCCTCCTACGAGCAGTACTTC. The encoded protein is CASSQDTGSSYEQYF.